This entry lists 5 T cell receptor beta chains sequenced from one sample in a study of shared clonotypes between healthy human individuals (dated by TCRdb to about 2020). The protocol used for the library was the immunoSEQ multiplex PCR assay. In TCRdb, the immuneACCESS table is reduced to in-frame sequences with V and J assigned. These tables do not hold every clone; where another copy was compared, an unresolved V gene accounts for under half, and the others remain unexplained. The sample table holds 1.5 million to 2.5 million clones, of which less than 95% were seen once. The biggest ten clones account for 1.2% of the sample. CD8 naive samples consisted of CD45RO-negative cells that were positively selected for CCR7, yielding a CD45RA+CCR7+ population without TemRA cells. Sequenced: naive CD8+ T cells sorted from blood. The cell subset or site label of this sample denotes: CD45RA+CCR7+. The receptors shown here come from a man aged 18 to 29 in good health.

This clone showed up just a few times. The rearrangement uses TRBV12-5 and TRBJ2-7; no clear D. This CDR3 is built from 12 residues. Germline V lookup: CDR1 LGHNT, CDR2 FRNRAP. Trimming took 5 bases from V and 3 from J, leaving 8 bases between them. CDR3: CASGPWIYEQYF. CDR3 coding DNA: TGTGCTAGTGGTCCCTGGATCTACGAGCAGTACTTC. Drawing the rest from reference TRBV12-5 and TRBJ2-7, the complete variable domain is DARVTQTPRHKVTEMGQEVTMRCQPILGHNTVFWYRQTMMQGLELLAYFRNRAPLDDSGMPKDRFSAEMPDATLATLKIQPSEPRDSAVYFCASGPWIYEQYFGPGTRLTVT.

The rearrangement uses TRBV27 and TRBJ2-5, with a tentative D call TRBD1 (6 bases). The CDR3 has 15 residues. With 0 bases removed from V and 2 bases from J, the gap between germline ends came to 10 bases. Germline loops: CDR1 MNHEY, CDR2 SMNVEV (reference sequence). CDR3 residues: CASSLSTGRQETQYF. The CDR3 bases are TGTGCCAGCAGTTTATCGACAGGCCGGCAAGAGACCCAGTACTTC.

The chain combines TRBV10-2 with TRBJ2-1, with unresolved D. Germline assignment: CDR1 WSHSY and CDR2 SAAADI. The CDR3 is 12 amino acids. V lost 6 bases, J lost 7 bases, and 10 bases lay in between. For the CDR3, the DNA is TGCGCCAGCAGCCCTCTGGCGAATGAGCAGTTCTTC. As protein: CASSPLANEQFF.

This chain joins TRBV4-1 and TRBJ1-2; a weak D match, TRBD1 (6 bases). Trimming removed 1 base at V and 0 bases at J, with 9 bases between. The V gene's germline CDR1 is MGHRA and CDR2 YSYEKL. The CDR3 runs 15 residues. CDR3 sequence: CASSQGTAPNYGYTF. The CDR3 nucleotides are TGCGCCAGCAGCCAAGGGACAGCTCCTAACTATGGCTACACCTTC.

The chain is built from TRBV27 and TRBJ1-5; D gene ambiguous. With 6 bases removed from V and 5 bases from J, the gap between germline ends came to 17 bases. CDR1 MNHEY and CDR2 SMNVEV come from the germline V gene (reference sequence). The CDR3 has 15 residues. CDR3 bases: TGTGCCAGCAGCCGGTGGGAGGGCTTTGATCAGCCCCAGCATTTT. This translates into CASSRWEGFDQPQHF.